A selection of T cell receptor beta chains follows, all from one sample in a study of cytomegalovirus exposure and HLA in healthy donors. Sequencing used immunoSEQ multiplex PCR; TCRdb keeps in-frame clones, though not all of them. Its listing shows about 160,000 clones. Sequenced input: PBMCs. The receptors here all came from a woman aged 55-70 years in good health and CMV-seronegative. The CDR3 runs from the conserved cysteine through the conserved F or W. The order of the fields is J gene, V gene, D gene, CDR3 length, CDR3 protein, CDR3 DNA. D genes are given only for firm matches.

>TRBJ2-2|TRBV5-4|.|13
CASSPPSTGELFF
TGTGCCAGCAGCCCCCCTAGTACCGGGGAGCTGTTTTTT
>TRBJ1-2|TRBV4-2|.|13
CASSQIDFYGYTF
TGTGCCAGCAGCCAGATAGACTTCTATGGCTACACCTTC
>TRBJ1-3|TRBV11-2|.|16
CASSPGVAASGNTIYF
TGTGCCAGCAGCCCCGGGGTGGCAGCCTCTGGAAACACCATATATTTT
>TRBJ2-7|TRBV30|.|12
CAWSQGPYEQYF
TGTGCCTGGAGTCAGGGGCCCTACGAGCAGTACTTC
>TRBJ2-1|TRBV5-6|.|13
CASSRERPGEQFF
TGTGCCAGCAGCCGGGAGCGGCCCGGTGAGCAGTTCTTC
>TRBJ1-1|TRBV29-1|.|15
CSVLTRYDLNTEAFF
TGCAGCGTTCTAACACGTTACGACTTGAACACTGAAGCTTTCTTT
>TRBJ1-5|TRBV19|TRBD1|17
CASSVTGTGVFNQPQHF
TGTGCCAGTAGTGTCACCGGGACAGGGGTTTTCAATCAGCCCCAGCATTTT
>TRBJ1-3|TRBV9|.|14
CASSVVPSGDTIYF
TGTGCCAGCAGCGTAGTACCTTCGGGAGACACCATATATTTT
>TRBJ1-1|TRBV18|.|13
CASSQNLNTEAFF
TGTGCCAGCTCACAAAACTTAAACACTGAAGCTTTCTTT
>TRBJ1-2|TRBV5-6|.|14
CASSRTGPVSGYTF
TGTGCCAGCAGCCGTACAGGGCCTGTGAGTGGCTACACCTTC
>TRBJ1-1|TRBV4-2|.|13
CASSSTGGAEAFF
TGTGCCAGCAGCTCTACGGGAGGGGCTGAAGCTTTCTTT